This T cell receptor (beta chain) was profiled in a study of T cell repertoires in cytomegalovirus infection. This CDR3 region has 15 residues. The germline gives CDR1 MNHEY, CDR2 SVGEGT. Deletions cut 2 bases from V and 2 bases from J, with 7 bases between. Worth noting for this clonotype: The antigen is undetermined.

MiXCR, applied by TCRdb to the reads, yields one record per CDR3 protein. Here the sample spans approximately 730,000 distinct CDR3 sequences, 33% being singletons. This chain connects TRBV6-2 or TRBV6-3 to TRBJ2-6; possible D gene TRBD2, 6 bases. The source was cultured PBMCs, collected from culture after CMV antigen stimulation. This receptor was obtained from a human donor in good health (CMV status not recorded). Some clones in this sample may be carry-over from other donors' samples. DNA for the CDR3: TGTGCCAGCAGTTACGGAGGGGCTGGGGCCAACGTCCTGACTTTC. It is translated as CASSYGGAGANVLTF.